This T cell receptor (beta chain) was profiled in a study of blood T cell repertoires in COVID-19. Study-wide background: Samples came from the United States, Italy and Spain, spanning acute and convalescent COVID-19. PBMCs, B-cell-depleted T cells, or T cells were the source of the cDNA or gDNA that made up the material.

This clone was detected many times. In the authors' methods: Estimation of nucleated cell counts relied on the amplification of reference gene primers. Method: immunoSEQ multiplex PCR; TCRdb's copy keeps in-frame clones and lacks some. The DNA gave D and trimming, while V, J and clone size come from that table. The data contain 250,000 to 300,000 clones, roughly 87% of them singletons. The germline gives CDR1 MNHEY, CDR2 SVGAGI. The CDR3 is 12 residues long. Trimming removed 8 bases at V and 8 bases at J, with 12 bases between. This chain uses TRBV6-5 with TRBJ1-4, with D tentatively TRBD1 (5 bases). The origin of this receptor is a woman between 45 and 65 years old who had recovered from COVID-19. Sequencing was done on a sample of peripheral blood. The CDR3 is CASRGTNEKLFF. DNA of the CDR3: TGTGCCAGCCGGGGGACCAACGAAAAACTGTTTTTT.